The source of this TCR beta chain is a study of monozygotic twins with inflammatory bowel disease (dated by TCRdb to the late 2010s). The study in broad terms: In total, 30 or so monozygotic twin pairs made up the full study: 19 Danish pairs, all IBD-discordant, plus nine German pairs, of which four were IBD-concordant and five were IBD-discordant. Within discordant pairs, disease-associated traits were sought mainly by comparing IBD patients with their genetically identical healthy co-twins. Each individual had, on average, about 151 000 unique TCRalpha sequences and 181 000 unique TCRbeta sequences available for analysis.

In the germline V gene, CDR1 corresponds to KGHDR and CDR2 to SFDVKD. Including cysteine and phenylalanine, the CDR3 has 15 amino acids. A DNA sequence was not provided. From each donor, an approximately 2.7 ml peripheral blood sample was collected into PAXgene tubes and kept at -80 degrees C. Without any T cell sorting, total RNA was extracted from whole blood using the PAXgene blood miRNA kit on an automated QIAcube. Deep TCRalpha and TCRbeta repertoire profiling with unique molecular barcoding was performed on peripheral blood of monozygotic twin pairs concordant or discordant for inflammatory bowel disease. Smoking habits were recorded for all twin pairs, and individuals were classified as current, former or never smokers. Of note for this clonotype: No antigen is known for it.

Broader findings and caveats from the paper: Background noise and inter-individual variability may have been introduced into the repertoires by the differing immunosuppressive treatments among patients. Distinction between different T cell subtypes could not be achieved in the analysis. Compared with healthy twins, IBD patients had fewer clonotypes in common with other individuals, a difference most pronounced in patients showing signs of disease activity. A decrease in TCRbeta repertoire diversity, as measured by inverse Simpson index, was observed in IBD patients compared with their healthy co-twins. No single strong signal or clonotype linked to IBD turned up in the results, so the idea that one exists was not supported. No difference in repertoire similarity was observed between concordant and discordant twins, possibly owing to limited statistical power.

Library preparation was by 5' RACE. Preparation of each TCR library used roughly 3.5 ug of total RNA. For each sample, cDNA synthesis with SMARTScribe reverse transcriptase was split into eight separate reactions. During cDNA synthesis, unique molecular identifiers containing a 6-nucleotide sample barcode were introduced by template switching. TCRalpha and TCRbeta cDNA was amplified in two nested PCRs of about 17 and 10 cycles, and bead purification was carried out after each PCR. Before amplification, the cDNA was treated with uracil DNA-glycosylase and purified using the QIAquick PCR purification kit. In the second PCR, Illumina TruSeq-compatible adapters and sample-specific barcodes were added. Library quality and concentration were checked on TapeStation and Qubit, and libraries were pooled at roughly 5.1 ng each. The pooled libraries were sequenced with 2 x 100 bp reads and custom sequencing primers on an Illumina HiSeq2500 single-index Rapid Run. The source study handled its data this way. MiGEC version 1.2.6 was used for UMI-based consensus assembly, which corrected PCR and sequencing errors. V(D)J alignment, clonotype assembly and CDR3 extraction were performed with MiXCR version 2.1.1. To normalise gene usage, clonotype sharing and MAIT/NKT TCR abundance, the top 1000, 10 000 and 20 000 clonotypes in each sample were analysed. After downsampling to 27 000 UMIs, diversity was calculated as the inverse Simpson index using the vegan R package. Paired Mann-Whitney U tests on discordant twin pairs were used, with Benjamini-Hochberg multiple-testing correction. TCRdb reprocessed the reads and lists each CDR3 protein sequence as a single entry, with no DNA. TCRdb, not the original authors, processed these V and J calls. The table kept for this sample lists 330,000 or so distinct CDR3 sequences. The ten largest clonotypes hold under 2.5% of the sample.

The source is a human donor with ulcerative colitis or Crohn's disease, or a healthy co-twin of an affected twin (not recorded which). This sequence uses TRBV24-1 and TRBJ2-3; checking the TCRdb D call of TRBD1 is not possible without DNA. The sample taken for sequencing was blood. This receptor carries the CDR3 CATSDPGTLTDTQYF.